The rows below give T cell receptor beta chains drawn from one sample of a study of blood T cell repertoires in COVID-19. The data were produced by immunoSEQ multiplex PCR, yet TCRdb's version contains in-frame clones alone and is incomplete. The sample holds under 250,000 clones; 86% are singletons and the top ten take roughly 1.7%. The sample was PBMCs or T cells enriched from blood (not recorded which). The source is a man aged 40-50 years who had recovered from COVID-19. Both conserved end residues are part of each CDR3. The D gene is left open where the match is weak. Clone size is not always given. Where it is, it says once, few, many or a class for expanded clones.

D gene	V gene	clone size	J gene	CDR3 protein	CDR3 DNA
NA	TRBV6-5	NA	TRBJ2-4	CASSYFIQGTNIQYF	TGTGCCAGCAGTTATTTCATACAGGGAACGAACATTCAGTACTTC
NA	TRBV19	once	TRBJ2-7	CATPDIPGPRRDYEQYF	TGTGCCACTCCGGATATTCCCGGACCTCGACGGGACTACGAGCAGTACTTC
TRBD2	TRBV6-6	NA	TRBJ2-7	CASSLAGGTYEQYF	TGTGCCAGCAGTCTAGCGGGAGGGACCTACGAGCAGTACTTC
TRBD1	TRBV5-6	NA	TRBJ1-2	CASSRGQGLSNYGYTF	TGTGCCAGCAGCAGGGGACAGGGGCTTTCTAACTATGGCTACACCTTC
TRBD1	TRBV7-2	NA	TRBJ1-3	CASSLVGGDRNTIYF	TGTGCCAGCAGCTTAGTAGGGGGCGATAGAAACACCATATATTTT
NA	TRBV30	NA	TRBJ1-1	CAWSVTRNTEAFF	TGTGCCTGGAGTGTGACACGGAACACTGAAGCTTTCTTT
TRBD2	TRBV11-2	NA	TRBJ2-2	CASSLIFQLAVPYTGELFF	TGTGCCAGCAGCTTAATTTTTCAGCTAGCGGTACCCTACACCGGGGAGCTGTTTTTT
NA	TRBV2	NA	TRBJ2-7	CASSSHGFEGEQYF	TGTGCCAGCAGTTCTCACGGTTTTGAGGGCGAGCAGTACTTC
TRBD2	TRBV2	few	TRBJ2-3	CASSPGTSGGGTDTQYF	TGTGCCAGCAGTCCCGGGACTAGCGGGGGAGGGACAGATACGCAGTATTTT
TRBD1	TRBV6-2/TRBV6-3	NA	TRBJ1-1	CASSDFSGTGIETDEAFF	TGTGCCAGCAGTGACTTTTCTGGGACAGGGATCGAAACCGATGAAGCTTTCTTT
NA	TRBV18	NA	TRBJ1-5	CASSRRGGAGNQPQHF	TGTGCCAGCTCTCGACGTGGAGGGGCCGGCAATCAGCCCCAGCATTTT
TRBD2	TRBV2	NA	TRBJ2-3	CASSPRTSASDTQYF	TGTGCCAGCAGCCCTAGGACTAGCGCCTCAGATACGCAGTATTTT
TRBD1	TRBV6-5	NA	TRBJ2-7	CASSKGQNSYEQYF	TGTGCCAGCAGCAAGGGACAGAACTCCTACGAGCAGTACTTC
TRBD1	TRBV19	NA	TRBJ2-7	CASSLGQGYEQYF	TGTGCCAGTAGTCTTGGACAGGGGTACGAGCAGTACTTC
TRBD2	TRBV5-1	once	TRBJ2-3	CASSLAGLADTDTQYF	TGCGCCAGCAGCTTGGCGGGCCTAGCGGACACAGATACGCAGTATTTT
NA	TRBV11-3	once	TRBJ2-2	CASSAGTGELFF	TGTGCCAGCAGCGCCGGGACCGGGGAGCTGTTTTTT
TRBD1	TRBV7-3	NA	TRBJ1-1	CASSSQGKGTEAFF	TGTGCCAGCAGCTCACAGGGGAAGGGCACTGAAGCTTTCTTT
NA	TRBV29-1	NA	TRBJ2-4	CSVPGPIAKNIQYF	TGCAGCGTTCCAGGGCCCATAGCCAAAAACATTCAGTACTTC
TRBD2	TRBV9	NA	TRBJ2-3	CASSRTSGGLRTDTQYF	TGTGCCAGCAGCCGGACTAGCGGGGGGCTCCGCACAGATACGCAGTATTTT
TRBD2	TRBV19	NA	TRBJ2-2	CASTLWGGTGELFF	TGTGCCAGTACCCTCTGGGGGGGGACCGGGGAGCTGTTTTTT
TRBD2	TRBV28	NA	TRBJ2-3	CASTNPSGRGPDTQYF	TGTGCCAGCACGAATCCTAGCGGGAGGGGACCAGATACGCAGTATTTT
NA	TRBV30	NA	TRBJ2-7	CAWSEERARYEQYF	TGTGCCTGGAGTGAGGAGCGGGCGCGATACGAGCAGTACTTC
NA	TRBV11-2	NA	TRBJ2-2	CASSLNSVIGELFF	TGTGCCAGCAGCTTAAATAGCGTGATCGGGGAGCTGTTTTTT
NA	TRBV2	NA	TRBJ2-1	CASTQGGSSYNEQFF	TGTGCCAGCACCCAGGGGGGAAGCTCCTACAATGAGCAGTTCTTC
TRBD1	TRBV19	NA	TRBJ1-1	CASSLGQGVANTEAFF	TGTGCCAGTAGTCTAGGACAGGGGGTGGCGAACACTGAAGCTTTCTTT